This entry features one T cell receptor beta chain sequence. Libraries were prepared by immunoSEQ multiplex PCR; TCRdb keeps only in-frame clonotypes and omits some of them. The sample has some 80,000 clones; around 83% are singletons. These data are taken from a study of blood T cell repertoires in COVID-19. The wider study: T cells, B-cell-depleted T cells, or PBMCs supplied cDNA or gDNA.

The Seattle patients joined while their infection was active and were tracked longitudinally afterward. The CDR3 has 14 residues. Per the germline V gene, CDR1 is SGHDT and CDR2 is YYEEEE. The V segment lost 5 bases and the J segment 1 base; nucleotides outside the gene matches: 2. V gene TRBV5-6 combines with J gene TRBJ2-2; 7 positions match TRBD2. This receptor was identified in a man aged 60 to 69 with COVID-19, enrolled during active disease. Sequenced input: peripheral blood. The CDR3 coding sequence is TGTGCCAGCAGTGTAGCGGGGAACACCGGGGAGCTGTTTTTT. It is translated as CASSVAGNTGELFF.